This T cell receptor (beta chain) comes out of a study of cytomegalovirus exposure and HLA in healthy donors (dated by TCRdb to about 2017). General notes on the study: According to a later analysis, the 110 or so validation repertoires were produced on the same platform as the 700 or so repertoires of the first cohort. The study was designed to test whether signatures of past pathogen exposure could be identified by cataloging public T cell receptors. In addition to the first cohort of hundreds of subjects, a separate validation cohort of under 150 different subjects was used. The study combined high-throughput TCR immunosequencing, statistical association of individual TCRs with disease status, and machine learning to predict cytomegalovirus infection status. Points the paper makes about the study in general: Cytomegalovirus status was reported to be diagnosed by the classifier with high specificity and sensitivity in both the original and validation cohorts. The authors suggested that the approach could potentially be extended to other disease states and immunological phenotypes. A later analysis lacked HLA typing for the validation cohort, so it scored co-occurrence in that cohort across all 120 or so repertoires. In vitro tests confirmed that a few of the cytomegalovirus-associated TCR beta chains recognize cytomegalovirus antigens. The study gave a list of 150 to 200 TCR beta chains associated with cytomegalovirus. In a later analysis, TCRs clustered in the first cohort were found to also tend to co-occur in the 120 validation repertoires, with approximately 95% of cluster scores above 0. While some public TCRs were present in many individuals, most TCR sequences turned up only very rarely across donors.

Its CDR3 holds 16 amino acids, cysteine through phenylalanine. This entry keeps only the CDR3 DNA: 48 bases, framed from base 1. Relative to germline, V is missing 5 bases and J is missing 0 bases, with 6 bases of the junction outside any gene match. CDR1 MGHDK and CDR2 SYGVNS were looked up in the germline V gene. With regard to this clone: What this receptor recognizes is not known. Base-call qualities are not available, and no considerably larger clone is one nucleotide away.

The donors were included in the validation cohort of 120 subjects, a group kept apart from the roughly 730-subject first cohort. Library construction relied on the immunoSEQ multiplex PCR assay. As for the original processing: A statistical classification framework was built for diagnosing cytomegalovirus status from the catalog of TCR beta chain sequences. This immuneACCESS table, as held by TCRdb, lists in-frame sequences with V and J called but not all clones. Of the missing ones, under half trace to an unresolved V gene in checked studies; the others have no known cause. V, J and clone size were drawn from that table, and D and trimming were deduced from the DNA. Counted in this sample were tens of thousands of clones; roughly 95% of them appeared once. The ten most abundant clones make up more than 0.9% of the sample.

The V gene is TRBV25-1 and the J gene is TRBJ2-3, with 9 bases aligning to TRBD2. Sequenced: PBMCs. The source is a woman between 18 and 29 years old in good health and CMV-seronegative. The DNA reads TGTGCCAGCAGTCCCTATAGCGGGAGAAGCACAGATACGCAGTATTTT. Its translation reads: CASSPYSGRSTDTQYF.